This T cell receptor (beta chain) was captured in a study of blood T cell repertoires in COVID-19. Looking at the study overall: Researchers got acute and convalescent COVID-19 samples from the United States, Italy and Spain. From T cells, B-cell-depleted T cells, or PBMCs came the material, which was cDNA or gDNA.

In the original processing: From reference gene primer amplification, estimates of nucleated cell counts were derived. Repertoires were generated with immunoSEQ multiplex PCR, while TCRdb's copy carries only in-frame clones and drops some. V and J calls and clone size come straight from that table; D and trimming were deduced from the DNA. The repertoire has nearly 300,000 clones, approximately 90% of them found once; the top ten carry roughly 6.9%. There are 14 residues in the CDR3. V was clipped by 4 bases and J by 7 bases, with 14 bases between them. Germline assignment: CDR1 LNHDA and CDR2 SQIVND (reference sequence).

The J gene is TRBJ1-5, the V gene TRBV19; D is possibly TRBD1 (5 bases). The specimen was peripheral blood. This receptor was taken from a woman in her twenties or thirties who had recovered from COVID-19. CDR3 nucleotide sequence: TGTGCCAGTAGTACGTCCAGGGCTCGGCAGCCCCAGCATTTT. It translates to CASSTSRARQPQHF.